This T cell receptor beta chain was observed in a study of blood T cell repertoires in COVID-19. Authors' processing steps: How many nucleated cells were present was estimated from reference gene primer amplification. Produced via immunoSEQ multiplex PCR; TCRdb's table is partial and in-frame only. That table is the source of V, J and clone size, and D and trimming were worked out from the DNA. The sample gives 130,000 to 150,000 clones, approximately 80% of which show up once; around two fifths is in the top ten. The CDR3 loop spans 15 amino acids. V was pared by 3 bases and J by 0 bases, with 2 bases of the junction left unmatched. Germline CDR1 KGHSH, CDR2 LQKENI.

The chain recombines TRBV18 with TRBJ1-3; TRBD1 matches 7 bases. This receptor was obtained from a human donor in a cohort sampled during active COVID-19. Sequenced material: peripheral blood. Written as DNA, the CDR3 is TGTGCCAGCTCACCGGGACAGACCTCTGGAAACACCATATATTTT. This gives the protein CASSPGQTSGNTIYF.